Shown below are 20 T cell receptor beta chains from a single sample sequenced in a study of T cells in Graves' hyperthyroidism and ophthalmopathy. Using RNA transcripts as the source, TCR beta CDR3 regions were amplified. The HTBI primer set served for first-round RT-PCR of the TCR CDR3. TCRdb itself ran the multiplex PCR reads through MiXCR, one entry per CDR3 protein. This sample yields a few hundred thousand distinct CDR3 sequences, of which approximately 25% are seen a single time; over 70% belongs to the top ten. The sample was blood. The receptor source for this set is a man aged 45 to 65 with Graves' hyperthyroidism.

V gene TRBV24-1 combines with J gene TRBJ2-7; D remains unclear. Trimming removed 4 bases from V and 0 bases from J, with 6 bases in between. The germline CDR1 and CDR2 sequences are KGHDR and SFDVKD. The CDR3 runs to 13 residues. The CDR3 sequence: CATSDDNSYEQYF. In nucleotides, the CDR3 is TGTGCCACCAGTGACGACAACTCCTACGAGCAGTACTTC.

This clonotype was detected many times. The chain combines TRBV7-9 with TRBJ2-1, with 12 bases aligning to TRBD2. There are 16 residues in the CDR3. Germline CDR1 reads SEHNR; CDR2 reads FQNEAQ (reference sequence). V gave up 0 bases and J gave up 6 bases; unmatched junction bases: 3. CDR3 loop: CASSLALAGGGNEQFF. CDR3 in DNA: TGTGCCAGCAGCTTAGCACTAGCGGGAGGCGGCAATGAGCAGTTCTTC.

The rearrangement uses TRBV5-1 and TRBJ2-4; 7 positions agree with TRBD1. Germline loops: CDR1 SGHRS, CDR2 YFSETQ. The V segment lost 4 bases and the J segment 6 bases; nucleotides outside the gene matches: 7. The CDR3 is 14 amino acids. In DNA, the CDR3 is TGCGCCAGCAGCCCACCAGGGGGAAGAAACATTCAGTACTTC. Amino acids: CASSPPGGRNIQYF.

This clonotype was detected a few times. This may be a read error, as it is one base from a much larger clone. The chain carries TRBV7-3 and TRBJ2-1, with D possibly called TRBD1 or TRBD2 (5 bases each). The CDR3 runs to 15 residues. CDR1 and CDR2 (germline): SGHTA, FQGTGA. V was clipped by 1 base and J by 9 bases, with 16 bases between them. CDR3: CASSLIGPGRSEQFF. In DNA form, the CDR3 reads TGTGCCAGCAGCTTAATCGGCCCGGGGCGTAGTGAGCAGTTCTTC.

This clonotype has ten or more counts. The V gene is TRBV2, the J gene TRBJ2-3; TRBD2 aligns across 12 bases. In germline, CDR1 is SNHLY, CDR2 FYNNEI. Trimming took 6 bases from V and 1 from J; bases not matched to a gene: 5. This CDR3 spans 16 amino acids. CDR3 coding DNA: TGTGCCAGCAGACTCAGGACTAGCGGGGGCACAGATACGCAGTATTTT. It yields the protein CASRLRTSGGTDTQYF. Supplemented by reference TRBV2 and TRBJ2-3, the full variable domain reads EPEVTQTPSHQVTQMGQEVILRCVPISNHLYFYWYRQILGQKVEFLVSFYNNEISEKSEIFDDQFSVERPDGSNFTLKIRSTKLEDSAMYFCASRLRTSGGTDTQYFGPGTRLTVL.

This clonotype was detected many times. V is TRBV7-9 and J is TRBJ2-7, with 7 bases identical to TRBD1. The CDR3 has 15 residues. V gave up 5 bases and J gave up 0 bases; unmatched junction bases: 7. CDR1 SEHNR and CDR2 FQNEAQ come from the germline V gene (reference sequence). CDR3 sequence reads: CASSTWDSDSYEQYF. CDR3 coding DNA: TGTGCCAGCAGCACATGGGACAGCGACTCCTACGAGCAGTACTTC.

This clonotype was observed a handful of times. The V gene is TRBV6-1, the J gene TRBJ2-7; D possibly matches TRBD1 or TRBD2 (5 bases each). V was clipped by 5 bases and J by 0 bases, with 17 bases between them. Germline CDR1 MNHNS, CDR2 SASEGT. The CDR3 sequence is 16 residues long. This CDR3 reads CASSRGWGPSSYEQYF. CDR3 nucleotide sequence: TGTGCCAGCAGTAGGGGTTGGGGACCGTCCTCCTACGAGCAGTACTTC.

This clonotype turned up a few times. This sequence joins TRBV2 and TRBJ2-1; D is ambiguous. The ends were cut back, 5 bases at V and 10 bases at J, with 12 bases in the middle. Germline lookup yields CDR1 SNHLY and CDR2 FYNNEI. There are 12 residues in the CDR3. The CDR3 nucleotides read TGTGCCAGCAGTTTATCTAGTACCGAGCAGTTCTTC. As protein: CASSLSSTEQFF.

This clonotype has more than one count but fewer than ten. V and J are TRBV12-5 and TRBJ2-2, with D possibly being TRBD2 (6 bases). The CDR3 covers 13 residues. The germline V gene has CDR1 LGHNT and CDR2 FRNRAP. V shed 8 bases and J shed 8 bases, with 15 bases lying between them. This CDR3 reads CASYLARGGELFF. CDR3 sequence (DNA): TGTGCTAGTTACCTAGCGAGAGGTGGGGAGCTGTTTTTT.

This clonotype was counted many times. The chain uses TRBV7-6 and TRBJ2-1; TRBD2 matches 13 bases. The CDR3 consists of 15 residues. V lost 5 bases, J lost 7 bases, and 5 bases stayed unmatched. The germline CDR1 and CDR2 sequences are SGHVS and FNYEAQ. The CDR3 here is CASSPGLAGANEQFF. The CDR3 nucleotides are TGTGCCAGCAGCCCAGGACTAGCGGGAGCTAATGAGCAGTTCTTC.

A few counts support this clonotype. The CDR3 protein is CASSLSQGVLETQYF. The CDR3, as DNA: TGCGCCAGCAGCTTGAGCCAGGGGGTCTTGGAGACCCAGTACTTC. The chain recombines TRBV5-1 with TRBJ2-5, with 7 bases matching TRBD1. This CDR3 is 15 amino acids long. Germline CDR1 is SGHRS and CDR2 is YFSETQ. Trimming cost V 1 base and J 5 bases; bases outside gene matches: 8.

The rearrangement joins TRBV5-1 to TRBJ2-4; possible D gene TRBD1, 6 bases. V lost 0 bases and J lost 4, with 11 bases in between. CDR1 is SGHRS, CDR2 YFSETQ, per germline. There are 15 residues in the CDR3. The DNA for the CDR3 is TGCGCCAGCAGCTTGGACGGGACACGGAAAAACATTCAGTACTTC. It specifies CASSLDGTRKNIQYF.

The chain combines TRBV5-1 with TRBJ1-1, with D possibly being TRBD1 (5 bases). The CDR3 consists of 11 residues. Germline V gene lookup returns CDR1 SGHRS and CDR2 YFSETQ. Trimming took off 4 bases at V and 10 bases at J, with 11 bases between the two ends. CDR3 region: CASSRDSGAFF. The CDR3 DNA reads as TGCGCCAGCAGCCGAGACAGTGGAGCTTTCTTT. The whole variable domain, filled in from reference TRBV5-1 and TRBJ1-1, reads KAGVTQTPRYLIKTRGQQVTLSCSPISGHRSVSWYQQTPGQGLQFLFEYFSETQRNKGNFPGRFSGRQFSNSRSEMNVSTLELGDSALYLCASSRDSGAFFGQGTRLTVV.

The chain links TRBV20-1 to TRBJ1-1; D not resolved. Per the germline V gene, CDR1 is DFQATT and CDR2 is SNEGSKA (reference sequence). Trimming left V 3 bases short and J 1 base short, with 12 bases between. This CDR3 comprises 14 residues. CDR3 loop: CSASPRSRNTEAFF. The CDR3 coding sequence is TGCAGTGCTAGTCCTCGTAGCAGGAACACTGAAGCTTTCTTT.

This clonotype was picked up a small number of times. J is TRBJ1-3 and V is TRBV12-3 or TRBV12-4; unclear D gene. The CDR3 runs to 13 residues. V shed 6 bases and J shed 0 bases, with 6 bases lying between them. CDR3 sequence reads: CASSHSSGNTIYF. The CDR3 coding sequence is TGTGCCAGCAGCCACTCCTCTGGAAACACCATATATTTT.

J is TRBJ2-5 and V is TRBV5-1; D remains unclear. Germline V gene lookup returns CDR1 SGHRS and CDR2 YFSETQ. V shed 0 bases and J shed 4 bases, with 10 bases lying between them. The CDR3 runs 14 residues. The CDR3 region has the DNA TGCGCCAGCAGCTTGGGGGCGAGAGGAGAGACCCAGTACTTC. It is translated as CASSLGARGETQYF.

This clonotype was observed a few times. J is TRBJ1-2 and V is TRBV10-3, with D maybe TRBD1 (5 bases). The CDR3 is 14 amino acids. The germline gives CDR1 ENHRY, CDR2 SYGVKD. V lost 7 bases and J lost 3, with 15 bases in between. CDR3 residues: CAITGTGGDYGYTF. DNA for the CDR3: TGTGCCATCACCGGAACGGGGGGGGACTATGGCTACACCTTC.

CDR3 coding DNA: TGTGCCAGCAGCTTAGGGGCTAGCGGAGTGCAAGAGACCCAGTACTTC. Its translation: CASSLGASGVQETQYF. The chain links TRBV7-9 to TRBJ2-5; 7 bases align to TRBD2. Germline trimming cut 1 base from V and 2 bases from J; bases unmatched to any gene: 7. CDR1 is SEHNR, CDR2 FQNEAQ, per germline (reference sequence). The CDR3 covers 16 residues. Drawing the rest from reference TRBV7-9 and TRBJ2-5, the complete variable domain is DTGVSQNPRHKITKRGQNVTFRCDPISEHNRLYWYRQTLGQGPEFLTYFQNEAQLEKSRLLSDRFSAERPKGSFSTLEIQRTEQGDSAMYLCASSLGASGVQETQYFGPGTRLLVL.

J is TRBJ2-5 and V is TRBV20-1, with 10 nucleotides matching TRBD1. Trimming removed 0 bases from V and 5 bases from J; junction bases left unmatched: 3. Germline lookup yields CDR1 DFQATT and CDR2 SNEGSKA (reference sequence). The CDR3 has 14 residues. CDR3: CSAREVDRGETQYF. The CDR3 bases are TGCAGTGCTAGAGAGGTGGACAGGGGGGAGACCCAGTACTTC.

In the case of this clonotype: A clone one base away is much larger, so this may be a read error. CDR3 sequence reads: CASSLVGQAYEQFF. CDR3 bases: TGCGCCAGCAGCTTGGTTGGACAAGCTTATGAGCAGTTCTTC. This chain links TRBV5-1 with TRBJ2-1; a weak D match, TRBD1 (5 bases). V was clipped by 0 bases and J by 8 bases, with 12 bases between them. The germline V gene has CDR1 SGHRS and CDR2 YFSETQ. This CDR3 has 14 amino acids.